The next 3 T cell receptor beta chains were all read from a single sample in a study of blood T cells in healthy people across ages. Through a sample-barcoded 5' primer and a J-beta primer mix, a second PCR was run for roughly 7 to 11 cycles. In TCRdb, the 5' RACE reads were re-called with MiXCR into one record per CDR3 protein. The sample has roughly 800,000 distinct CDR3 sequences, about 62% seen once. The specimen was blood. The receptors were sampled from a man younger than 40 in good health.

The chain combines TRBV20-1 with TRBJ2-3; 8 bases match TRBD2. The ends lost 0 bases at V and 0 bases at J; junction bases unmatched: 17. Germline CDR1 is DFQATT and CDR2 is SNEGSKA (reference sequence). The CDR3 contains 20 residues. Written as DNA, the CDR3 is TGCAGTGCTAGAGATCCTATTTCCGGGGGGGGGTGGGTGAGCACAGATACGCAGTATTTT. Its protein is CSARDPISGGGWVSTDTQYF.

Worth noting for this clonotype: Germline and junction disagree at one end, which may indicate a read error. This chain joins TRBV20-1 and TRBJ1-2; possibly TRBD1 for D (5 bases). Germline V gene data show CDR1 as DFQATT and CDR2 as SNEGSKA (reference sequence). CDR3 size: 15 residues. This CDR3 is CSARDTGLPKYGYTF. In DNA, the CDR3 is TGCAGTGCTAGAGATACAGGCCTTCCTAAGTATGGCTACACTTTC.

The CDR3 spells CASSPLGSGEETQYF. CDR3 nucleotide sequence: TGCGCCAGCAGCCCCCTGGGGAGCGGGGAAGAGACCCAGTACTTC. The chain combines TRBV5-1 with TRBJ2-7; 7 nucleotides line up with TRBD2. The J call may be mistaken, given a closer DNA end match to TRBJ2-5. The CDR3 consists of 15 residues. Germline loops: CDR1 SGHRS, CDR2 YFSETQ.